Listed below are T cell receptor beta chains from one sample, sequenced in a study of blood T cell repertoires in COVID-19. Only in-frame clones appear in the TCRdb table, and some are missing; sequencing was by immunoSEQ multiplex PCR. Of approximately 60,000 clones listed, around 93% are singletons. The specimen sequenced was peripheral blood. These receptor sequences come from a man between 65 and 79 years old with active COVID-19. Both conserved end residues are trimmed from each CDR3. The order of the fields is V gene, clone size, J gene, CDR3 protein. Clone size is shown for a subset of rows, as once, few, many or a class of expanded clone.

v_call: TRBV24-1
clone_size: .
j_call: TRBJ1-2
cdr3_aa: ATRSEGYGSYT

v_call: TRBV4-2
clone_size: .
j_call: TRBJ2-1
cdr3_aa: ASKIHPLDDGNEQF

v_call: TRBV24-1
clone_size: .
j_call: TRBJ2-4
cdr3_aa: ATSETGNIQY

v_call: TRBV18
clone_size: .
j_call: TRBJ1-1
cdr3_aa: ASSSSQGVTEAF

v_call: TRBV7-9
clone_size: medium-sized
j_call: TRBJ1-5
cdr3_aa: ASSPSGQGQPQH

v_call: TRBV4-3
clone_size: .
j_call: TRBJ2-3
cdr3_aa: ASSLPGDTQY

v_call: TRBV27
clone_size: .
j_call: TRBJ2-5
cdr3_aa: ASSSRGRTKQETQY

v_call: TRBV13
clone_size: .
j_call: TRBJ2-5
cdr3_aa: ARNPGTSEGPTQY

v_call: TRBV3-1/TRBV3-2
clone_size: .
j_call: TRBJ2-3
cdr3_aa: ASSAPGTDTQY

v_call: TRBV7-6
clone_size: few
j_call: TRBJ1-1
cdr3_aa: ASILTGGGKGNTEAF

v_call: TRBV11-2
clone_size: .
j_call: TRBJ2-7
cdr3_aa: ASSLFASGSYEQY

v_call: TRBV7-6
clone_size: .
j_call: TRBJ1-1
cdr3_aa: ASAGMVGGTEAF

v_call: TRBV5-6
clone_size: .
j_call: TRBJ2-5
cdr3_aa: ASSLFPGTQY

v_call: TRBV20-1
clone_size: .
j_call: TRBJ2-3
cdr3_aa: SASGLAADTQY

v_call: TRBV4-1
clone_size: .
j_call: TRBJ2-2
cdr3_aa: ASSQYQGARGELF

v_call: TRBV19
clone_size: .
j_call: TRBJ2-1
cdr3_aa: ASSIAGGRGEQF

v_call: TRBV7-2
clone_size: .
j_call: TRBJ2-1
cdr3_aa: ASSLYGTGFNEQF

v_call: TRBV5-5
clone_size: .
j_call: TRBJ2-3
cdr3_aa: ASSRTGGSTDTQY

v_call: TRBV19
clone_size: .
j_call: TRBJ2-1
cdr3_aa: ASSITVFYNEQF

v_call: TRBV3-1/TRBV3-2
clone_size: .
j_call: TRBJ1-1
cdr3_aa: ASSQVGTGGRSEAF

v_call: TRBV4-1
clone_size: .
j_call: TRBJ1-4
cdr3_aa: ASSHYLREEWLF

v_call: TRBV23-1
clone_size: .
j_call: TRBJ1-4
cdr3_aa: ASSLIGRTNEKLF

v_call: TRBV7-9
clone_size: .
j_call: TRBJ1-2
cdr3_aa: ASSLVGTAGGYT

v_call: TRBV3-1/TRBV3-2
clone_size: .
j_call: TRBJ2-2
cdr3_aa: ASSRIRGGAGGTGELF

v_call: TRBV5-8
clone_size: .
j_call: TRBJ1-1
cdr3_aa: ASSFRNMNTEAF

v_call: TRBV9
clone_size: .
j_call: TRBJ2-3
cdr3_aa: ASSLLREGTDTQY

v_call: TRBV6-5
clone_size: .
j_call: TRBJ2-1
cdr3_aa: ASSAGTGVDYEQF

v_call: TRBV5-4
clone_size: once
j_call: TRBJ1-3
cdr3_aa: ASSQGAGSLSGNTIY

v_call: TRBV18
clone_size: once
j_call: TRBJ1-1
cdr3_aa: ASSQTGGADTEAF

v_call: TRBV5-1
clone_size: .
j_call: TRBJ2-5
cdr3_aa: ASSMRGDGTQY

v_call: TRBV6-6
clone_size: .
j_call: TRBJ2-7
cdr3_aa: ASSLQGYEQY

v_call: TRBV3-1/TRBV3-2
clone_size: .
j_call: TRBJ1-3
cdr3_aa: ASSQPLGTASGNTIY

v_call: TRBV4-1
clone_size: .
j_call: TRBJ2-3
cdr3_aa: ASSPLGTSTDTQY

v_call: TRBV5-4
clone_size: once
j_call: TRBJ2-1
cdr3_aa: ASSRDNLNNEQF

v_call: TRBV18
clone_size: once
j_call: TRBJ2-3
cdr3_aa: ASSSRDSLYTDTQY

v_call: TRBV12-3/TRBV12-4
clone_size: .
j_call: TRBJ1-3
cdr3_aa: ASSFKGGATT

v_call: TRBV9
clone_size: .
j_call: TRBJ2-1
cdr3_aa: ASNPVHNEQF

v_call: TRBV21-1
clone_size: .
j_call: TRBJ1-5
cdr3_aa: ATTDQYQPQH

v_call: TRBV7-2
clone_size: .
j_call: TRBJ2-5
cdr3_aa: ASSLGPGDQETQY

v_call: TRBV9
clone_size: .
j_call: TRBJ1-3
cdr3_aa: ASSVPSGNTIY

v_call: TRBV5-1
clone_size: .
j_call: TRBJ1-1
cdr3_aa: ASGLQGSPTEAF

v_call: TRBV5-8
clone_size: .
j_call: TRBJ2-5
cdr3_aa: ASSPMLGLGATQY

v_call: TRBV10-1
clone_size: .
j_call: TRBJ2-1
cdr3_aa: ASRSGGGHEQF

v_call: TRBV6-1
clone_size: .
j_call: TRBJ1-2
cdr3_aa: ASSETGLRYGYT

v_call: TRBV11-2
clone_size: .
j_call: TRBJ2-2
cdr3_aa: ASSLDRTGRGELF

v_call: TRBV25-1
clone_size: .
j_call: TRBJ1-6
cdr3_aa: ASRDGTRNSPLH

v_call: TRBV5-4
clone_size: .
j_call: TRBJ2-7
cdr3_aa: ASSLGATGQASSYSYEQY